These 30 T cell receptor beta chains share one sample of origin, sequenced in a study of cytomegalovirus exposure and HLA in healthy donors. Primers included in the PCR were 60 Vbeta and 13 Jbeta primers. Profiling relied on immunoSEQ multiplex PCR, and the TCRdb table lists in-frame clones only, not all of them. The sample holds fewer than 150,000 clones, approximately 85% seen once. The source material was PBMCs. These receptors all come from a woman in her twenties or thirties in good health and CMV-seropositive.

The gene calls are TRBV30 and TRBJ2-2; 7 nucleotides agree with TRBD2. The CDR3 extends over 14 amino acids. Per the germline V gene, CDR1 is GTSNPN and CDR2 is SVGIG (reference sequence). V shed 0 bases, J shed 5 bases, and the junction held 3 bases outside the gene matches. This CDR3 reads CAWSVRTSTGELFF. CDR3 DNA sequence: TGTGCCTGGAGTGTACGGACTAGTACCGGGGAGCTGTTTTTT.

V is TRBV6-6 and J is TRBJ2-7, with TRBD1 identical over 9 bases. Germline V gives CDR1 MNHNY, CDR2 SVGAGI (reference sequence). The J segment lost 4 bases and the V segment lost 4 bases, leaving 2 bases of the junction unmatched. There are 13 residues in the CDR3. The CDR3 sequence: CASSLQGAYEQYF. CDR3 coding DNA: TGTGCCAGCAGTTTACAGGGGGCGTACGAGCAGTACTTC.

J is TRBJ1-1 and V is TRBV10-3; D is undetermined. The CDR3 totals 13 residues. Germline values: CDR1 ENHRY, CDR2 SYGVKD. V dropped 2 bases and J dropped 0 bases, with 4 bases sitting between them. Here the CDR3 DNA reads TGTGCCATCAGTGAGGTAATGAACACTGAAGCTTTCTTT. Translated: CAISEVMNTEAFF.

For this clone: Germline is not matched at one junction end, which may reflect a read error. CDR3 bases: TGTGCCAGCTCACCGCCCGGGACAGGGGGCAGCTACTCCACTCTGGGGGCCTTC. Its translation: CASSPPGTGGSYSTLGAF. The rearrangement joins TRBV18 to TRBJ1-2, with 12 bases lining up with TRBD1. The CDR3 spans 18 residues. The germline CDR1 and CDR2 sequences are KGHSH and LQKENI.

The rearrangement joins TRBV5-4 to TRBJ1-1; possible D gene TRBD1, 6 bases. The ends were cut back, 4 bases at V and 1 base at J, with 11 bases in the middle. The V gene's germline CDR1 is SGHNT and CDR2 YYREEE (reference sequence). The CDR3 loop spans 14 amino acids. CDR3 nucleotide sequence: TGTGCCAGCAGCCAGACAGGCTCGAACACTGAAGCTTTCTTT. It translates to CASSQTGSNTEAFF.

The chain employs TRBV4-1 and TRBJ2-1; D possibly corresponds to TRBD2 (6 bases). Germline CDR1 reads MGHRA; CDR2 reads YSYEKL. The CDR3 is 17 amino acids. Between the trimmed V and J ends, which lost 3 bases and 0 bases, there was a span of 15 bases. The CDR3: CASSHSFSGSSYNEQFF. CDR3 sequence (DNA): TGCGCCAGCAGCCATTCCTTTAGCGGTAGCTCCTACAATGAGCAGTTCTTC.

This chain connects TRBV2 to TRBJ2-3; no definite D call. The CDR3 is 14 amino acids. V dropped 5 bases and J dropped 1 base, with 10 bases sitting between them. Germline lookup yields CDR1 SNHLY and CDR2 FYNNEI. CDR3: CASSPSSGTDTQYF. CDR3 DNA: TGTGCCAGCAGTCCGAGCTCCGGCACAGATACGCAGTATTTT.

V and J are TRBV2 and TRBJ2-7, with 10 bases lining up with TRBD2. CDR3 length: 12 amino acids. CDR1 is SNHLY, CDR2 FYNNEI, per germline. The J segment lost 7 bases and the V segment lost 8 bases, leaving 5 bases of the junction unmatched. CDR3 residues: CASAGLAAEQYF. CDR3 coding DNA: TGTGCCAGCGCTGGACTAGCGGCGGAGCAGTACTTC.

This chain joins TRBV30 and TRBJ1-3, with 9 bases identical to TRBD1. This CDR3 comprises 14 residues. Trimming took 5 bases from V and 0 from J; bases not matched to a gene: 2. The V gene's germline CDR1 is GTSNPN and CDR2 SVGIG (reference sequence). The CDR3 reads CAWGQGHSGNTIYF. The CDR3 DNA follows: TGTGCCTGGGGACAGGGGCACTCTGGAAACACCATATATTTT.

The chain links TRBV2 to TRBJ2-7; weak D call: TRBD2 (6 bases). Germline CDR1 reads SNHLY; CDR2 reads FYNNEI. V was clipped by 7 bases and J by 6 bases, with 22 bases between them. This CDR3 is 15 amino acids long. The CDR3: CASKDPSLGGPEQYF. The CDR3 DNA follows: TGTGCCAGCAAGGACCCCTCTCTGGGGGGACCCGAGCAGTACTTC.

This chain joins TRBV18 and TRBJ1-1; TRBD1 is a possible D gene (6 bases). Trimming pared 5 bases from V and 0 bases from J, leaving 10 bases between. Germline V gene lookup returns CDR1 KGHSH and CDR2 LQKENI. This CDR3 has 14 amino acids. DNA for the CDR3: TGTGCCAGCTCAGCCGGACAGATGAACACTGAAGCTTTCTTT. Its protein product is CASSAGQMNTEAFF.

The chain recombines TRBV6-1 with TRBJ1-4; 7 bases map to TRBD1. In germline, CDR1 is MNHNS, CDR2 SASEGT. The trim removed 5 bases at V and 7 bases at J, leaving 10 bases unmatched. There are 15 residues in the CDR3. The CDR3 spells CASSTTTGRTEKLFF. CDR3 in DNA: TGTGCCAGCAGTACGACGACAGGGCGTACTGAAAAACTGTTTTTT.

This sequence joins TRBV6-5 and TRBJ2-7; TRBD1 matches 8 bases. The trim removed 0 bases at V and 3 bases at J, leaving 4 bases unmatched. The V gene's germline CDR1 is MNHEY and CDR2 SVGAGI. The CDR3 sequence is 15 residues long. CDR3 sequence: CASSYSITGGYEQYF. CDR3 DNA sequence: TGTGCCAGCAGTTACTCGATTACAGGGGGCTACGAGCAGTACTTC.

The V call is TRBV10-2, the J call TRBJ2-7; 10 bases align to TRBD1. This CDR3 spans 12 amino acids. Germline CDR1 and CDR2: WSHSY and SAAADI. Trimming removed 9 bases from V and 5 bases from J; junction bases left unmatched: 4. The chain's CDR3 is CASGTGDNEQYF. The CDR3 nucleotides are TGCGCCAGTGGGACAGGGGATAACGAGCAGTACTTC.

The chain links TRBV6-5 to TRBJ2-2, with 8 bases fitting TRBD1. This CDR3 has 16 residues. Germline values: CDR1 MNHEY, CDR2 SVGAGI. V shed 2 bases, J shed 4 bases, and the junction held 6 bases outside the gene matches. CDR3 in amino acids: CASSYGQGAGTGELFF. DNA of the CDR3: TGTGCCAGCAGTTACGGGCAGGGGGCGGGCACCGGGGAGCTGTTTTTT.

The chain has TRBV10-3 and TRBJ1-6; D remains ambiguous. Germline assignment: CDR1 ENHRY and CDR2 SYGVKD. V lost 3 bases to trimming and J lost 0 bases, with 12 bases between them. The CDR3 has 17 amino acids. CDR3 region: CAISDSRGSSYNSPLHF. DNA of the CDR3: TGTGCCATCAGTGACTCTCGAGGGAGCTCCTATAATTCACCCCTCCACTTT.

The genes are TRBV6-5 and TRBJ1-1, with D possibly being TRBD1 (5 bases). There are 13 residues in the CDR3. The germline V gene has CDR1 MNHEY and CDR2 SVGAGI. V dropped 6 bases and J dropped 9 bases, with 17 bases sitting between them. The CDR3 DNA sequence: TGTGCCAGCAGGCATCCTGGACAACCCCAAGCTTTCTTT. Its protein product is CASRHPGQPQAFF.

The chain carries TRBV19 and TRBJ1-1; D remains unclear. This CDR3 spans 13 amino acids. Deletions cut 4 bases from V and 1 base from J, with 7 bases between. CDR1 LNHDA and CDR2 SQIVND come from the germline V gene (reference sequence). CDR3 bases: TGTGCCAGTAGTAACACAAGGAACACTGAAGCTTTCTTT. Residues: CASSNTRNTEAFF.

This chain connects TRBV2 to TRBJ2-5; TRBD2 matches 11 bases. TRBJ2-7 matches the DNA end more closely, so the J call is doubtful. CDR3 length: 13 amino acids. Germline loops: CDR1 SNHLY, CDR2 FYNNEI. In nucleotides, the CDR3 is TGTGCCAGCAGGACTAGCGGGGCCTACGAGCAGTACTTC. Translating it yields CASRTSGAYEQYF.

V usage is TRBV6-5 and J usage is TRBJ2-7, with D perhaps TRBD1 (7 bases). Germline V gene lookup returns CDR1 MNHEY and CDR2 SVGAGI. V shed 6 bases and J shed 0 bases, with 15 bases lying between them. There are 15 residues in the CDR3. CDR3: CASSLRGAASYEQYF. The CDR3 DNA follows: TGTGCCAGCAGCCTCAGGGGGGCGGCCTCCTACGAGCAGTACTTC.

The chain couples TRBV7-3 to TRBJ2-2, with D possibly matching TRBD2 (6 bases). This CDR3 is built from 14 residues. The V gene lost 2 bases and the J gene lost 4 bases, with 8 bases spanning the gap. Germline V gives CDR1 SGHTA, CDR2 FQGTGA. CDR3 region: CASSLRGTTGELFF. The DNA for the CDR3 is TGTGCCAGCAGCTTACGGGGGACCACCGGGGAGCTGTTTTTT.

This chain links TRBV5-1 with TRBJ2-1; TRBD1 aligns across 9 bases. V shed 6 bases, J shed 2 bases, and the junction held 6 bases outside the gene matches. CDR1 and CDR2 from the germline V gene are SGHRS and YFSETQ. The CDR3 has 15 residues. CDR3 in amino acids: CASTLGTGPYNEQFF. CDR3 DNA: TGCGCCAGCACCCTAGGGACAGGGCCCTACAATGAGCAGTTCTTC.

The V call is TRBV19, the J call TRBJ1-2; D gene ambiguous. The CDR3 is 15 amino acids. The V end was cut by 5 bases, the J end by 2 bases, with 15 bases between. CDR1 is LNHDA, CDR2 SQIVND, per germline (reference sequence). This CDR3 reads CASSPSGGSNYGYTF. The CDR3, as DNA: TGTGCCAGTAGTCCGTCGGGAGGCTCCAACTATGGCTACACCTTC.

This rearrangement joins TRBV28 to TRBJ2-7, with 11 bases fitting TRBD1. Per the germline V gene, CDR1 is MDHEN and CDR2 is SYDVKM. CDR3 length: 15 amino acids. After removal of 6 bases from V and 3 bases from J, the junction contained 7 bases not matched to a gene. This CDR3 reads CASRSTGTGGYEQYF. CDR3 nucleotide sequence: TGTGCCAGCAGGAGCACCGGGACAGGGGGCTACGAGCAGTACTTC.

The sample holds a few counts of this clone. The chain joins TRBV9 to TRBJ2-3, with D perhaps TRBD2 (7 bases). V was pared by 0 bases and J by 2 bases, with 13 bases between. Germline V CDR1 and CDR2: SGDLS, YYNGEE. The CDR3 is 16 residues long. This CDR3 reads CASSVEGGQNTDTQYF. In DNA, the CDR3 is TGTGCCAGCAGCGTAGAGGGGGGGCAGAACACAGATACGCAGTATTTT.

This clone was seen just once. CDR3 in DNA: TGTGCCAGCTCAGCGACAGGCAGACCCTACGAGCAGTACTTC. Translating it yields CASSATGRPYEQYF. The chain uses TRBV18 and TRBJ2-7, with D possibly matching TRBD1 (6 bases). The CDR3 spans 14 residues. V was shortened by 5 bases and J by 2 bases, with 13 bases between the two germline ends. Germline-derived CDR1 and CDR2 are KGHSH and LQKENI.

The gene calls are TRBV27 and TRBJ1-2; no clear D gene. The CDR3 runs 14 residues. Trimming cost V 0 bases and J 1 base, with 6 bases left between them. CDR1 MNHEY and CDR2 SMNVEV come from the germline V gene (reference sequence). CDR3 loop: CASSLSFSNYGYTF. CDR3 nucleotide sequence: TGTGCCAGCAGTTTATCGTTCAGTAACTATGGCTACACCTTC.

The V gene is TRBV5-1, the J gene TRBJ2-4; D is unclear. V lost 2 bases to trimming and J lost 8 bases, with 17 bases between them. The germline V gene encodes CDR1 SGHRS and CDR2 YFSETQ. This CDR3 is 15 amino acids long. CDR3 residues: CASSLSGPLVDIQYF. The CDR3 DNA reads as TGCGCCAGCAGCTTATCTGGTCCTCTAGTAGACATTCAGTACTTC. The full variable domain, with the rest looked up from reference TRBV5-1 and TRBJ2-4, is KAGVTQTPRYLIKTRGQQVTLSCSPISGHRSVSWYQQTPGQGLQFLFEYFSETQRNKGNFPGRFSGRQFSNSRSEMNVSTLELGDSALYLCASSLSGPLVDIQYFGAGTRLSVL.

Only a few counts were recorded for this clone. The rearrangement uses TRBV5-1 and TRBJ2-1, with TRBD2 matching 7 bases. CDR1 and CDR2 (germline): SGHRS, YFSETQ. This CDR3 contains 15 residues. V lost 0 bases and J lost 3; bases outside the gene matches: 3. CDR3 nucleotide sequence: TGCGCCAGCAGCTTGGCTCTAGCGGTCTACAATGAGCAGTTCTTC. It translates to CASSLALAVYNEQFF.

The chain is built from TRBV25-1 and TRBJ1-4; 9 bases line up with TRBD1. Germline values: CDR1 MGHDK, CDR2 SYGVNS. There are 17 residues in the CDR3. With V trimmed by 0 bases and J by 7 bases, 9 bases remained unmatched. The CDR3 region has the DNA TGTGCCAGCAGTGAATATTTTGGGGGGACAGGGAGTGAAAAACTGTTTTTT. It encodes CASSEYFGGTGSEKLFF.